These 27 T cell receptor beta chains share one sample of origin, sequenced in a study of CXCR3-negative and CXCR3-positive naive CD8 T cells. Each TRB cDNA library was prepared by 5' RACE (with UMI labels). TCRdb processed the 5' RACE reads again and assigns one entry to each CDR3 protein, with no DNA. Its table lists 55,000 to 65,000 distinct CDR3 sequences. Material: naive CXCR3- CD8+ T cells from blood. The subset denotes: CD45RO-CCR7+CD27+CD95- naive CD8+ T cells lacking CXCR3 (TNR3-). The receptors shown here come from a human donor in good health. Some clones in this sample may be carry-over from other donors' samples.

J is TRBJ2-3 and V is TRBV6-5; checking the TCRdb D call of TRBD2 is not possible without DNA. The CDR3 totals 12 residues. Germline lookup yields CDR1 MNHEY and CDR2 SVGAGI. This CDR3 is CASRSATDTQYF.

The CDR3 loop reads CASSQEVLSSYEQYF. The gene calls are TRBV4-1 and TRBJ2-7. The CDR3 runs 15 residues. Germline V gives CDR1 MGHRA, CDR2 YSYEKL.

The chain links TRBV7-3 to TRBJ2-6; TCRdb's D call, TRBD1, is unchecked because there is no DNA. The germline CDR1 and CDR2 sequences are SGHTA and FQGTGA. The CDR3 sequence is 16 residues long. This chain's CDR3 is CASSLDRVSGANVLTF. The full variable domain, its missing parts supplied by reference TRBV7-3 and TRBJ2-6, is GAGVSQTPSNKVTEKGKYVELRCDPISGHTALYWYRQSLGQGPEFLIYFQGTGAADDSGLPNDRFFAVRPEGSVSTLKIQRTERGDSAVYLCASSLDRVSGANVLTFGAGSRLTVL.

The chain joins TRBV29-1 to TRBJ2-5; TCRdb lists TRBD1, though no DNA is available to test this call. Germline loops: CDR1 SQVTM, CDR2 ANQGSEA. This CDR3 spans 14 amino acids. The CDR3 sequence: CSVGTASVQETQYF.

This chain connects TRBV6-2 or TRBV6-3 to TRBJ2-1; TCRdb's D call, TRBD2, is unchecked because there is no DNA. From germline, CDR1 is MNHEY and CDR2 SVGEGT. CDR3 length equals 15 residues. The CDR3 sequence: CASSRTSGEYNEQFF.

The chain is built from TRBV28 and TRBJ2-7; no DNA is available, so the TRBD1 call from TCRdb remains unchecked. CDR3 length equals 12 residues. From germline, CDR1 is MDHEN and CDR2 SYDVKM. The CDR3 protein is CASSFTGYEQYF.

The gene calls are TRBV29-1 and TRBJ2-7. The CDR3 is made up of 11 amino acids. In germline, CDR1 is SQVTM, CDR2 ANQGSEA. The CDR3 loop is CSVEDDYEQYF.

The rearrangement joins TRBV12-3 or TRBV12-4 to TRBJ1-1. The CDR3 runs to 13 residues. CDR3 protein: CASSFEPVPEAFF.

The CDR3 sequence is CASSKAGELFF. V is TRBV5-1 and J is TRBJ2-2. Germline assignment: CDR1 SGHRS and CDR2 YFSETQ. This CDR3 comprises 11 residues.

The chain couples TRBV29-1 to TRBJ2-1; the TRBD1 assignment by TCRdb is unverifiable without DNA. Germline values: CDR1 SQVTM, CDR2 ANQGSEA. The CDR3 has 16 residues. The CDR3 region is CSVEDQPGQGSNEQFF.

The chain couples TRBV7-2 to TRBJ1-6. The CDR3 is made up of 16 amino acids. Germline V gene sequence: CDR1 SGHTA, CDR2 FQGNSA. CDR3 loop: CASSLGGSSYNSPLHF.

The chain joins TRBV23-1 to TRBJ2-3. TRBV23-1 is classed as an ORF, of uncertain function. CDR3 size: 13 residues. CDR3 amino acids: CASSQPLGDTQYF.

The chain employs TRBV6-4 and TRBJ1-1; the TRBD1 assignment by TCRdb is unverifiable without DNA. From germline, CDR1 is MRHNA and CDR2 SNTAGT. The length of the CDR3 is 15 residues. CDR3 sequence: CASSAGAGMNTEAFF.

The V call is TRBV5-1, the J call TRBJ1-4; TCRdb's D gene call, TRBD1, goes unchecked for lack of DNA. The germline gives CDR1 SGHRS, CDR2 YFSETQ. This CDR3 comprises 14 residues. CDR3 region: CASSPDREIEKLFF.

The rearrangement links TRBV5-5 to TRBJ2-7. This CDR3 is built from 14 residues. The germline V gene has CDR1 SGHKS and CDR2 YYEKEE (reference sequence). The CDR3 loop reads CASSLGGGSYEQYF.

The chain combines TRBV7-9 with TRBJ1-1; lacking DNA, the TRBD1 call made by TCRdb goes unchecked. The CDR3 is made up of 16 amino acids. Germline V gives CDR1 SEHNR, CDR2 FQNEAQ (reference sequence). The CDR3 region is CASSFNRDANPTEAFF.

The rearrangement links TRBV12-5 to TRBJ1-2. The length of the CDR3 is 11 residues. The germline CDR1 and CDR2 sequences are LGHNT and FRNRAP. The CDR3: CASGVAEGYTF.

V is TRBV20-1 and J is TRBJ2-2; TCRdb gives TRBD2 as the D gene, but with no DNA this cannot be confirmed. CDR1 and CDR2 (germline): DFQATT, SNEGSKA (reference sequence). This CDR3 is built from 13 residues. CDR3 residues: CSARIAGTGELFF.

The V gene is TRBV20-1, the J gene TRBJ1-5; TCRdb names TRBD1, which stays unverified in the absence of DNA. This CDR3 has 16 amino acids. CDR1 is DFQATT, CDR2 SNEGSKA, per germline (reference sequence). CDR3 in amino acids: CSAAQRDRPPYQPQHF.

V usage is TRBV7-8 and J usage is TRBJ2-1; TCRdb gives TRBD2 as the D gene, but with no DNA this cannot be confirmed. The CDR3 is 15 residues long. The germline V gene encodes CDR1 SGHVS and CDR2 FQNEAQ. CDR3 residues: CASSHPLAGGREQFF.

The chain couples TRBV10-3 to TRBJ1-1. The length of the CDR3 is 13 residues. Germline CDR1 reads ENHRY; CDR2 reads SYGVKD. CDR3 sequence reads: CAISESRNTEAFF.

This rearrangement joins TRBV7-9 to TRBJ2-1; TCRdb designates TRBD2, a call that cannot be tested without DNA. The V gene's germline CDR1 is SEHNR and CDR2 FQNEAQ (reference sequence). The CDR3 contains 16 residues. CDR3 region: CASSPPGLAGGNEQFF.

This chain connects TRBV7-2 to TRBJ2-3; TCRdb reports TRBD1, a call that lacks DNA to check it against. The CDR3 is made up of 14 amino acids. Germline assignment: CDR1 SGHTA and CDR2 FQGNSA. The CDR3 sequence: CASSFLLGQATQYF. The whole variable domain, remainder taken from reference TRBV7-2 and TRBJ2-3, is GAGVSQSPSNKVTEKGKDVELRCDPISGHTALYWYRQSLGQGLEFLIYFQGNSAPDKSGLPSDRFSAERTGGSVSTLTIQRTQQEDSAVYLCASSFLLGQATQYFGPGTRLTVL.

The rearrangement joins TRBV13 to TRBJ1-2. Germline values: CDR1 PRHDT, CDR2 FYEKMQ (reference sequence). The CDR3 is made up of 14 amino acids. CDR3 sequence: CASSLGEGTWGYTF.

The chain employs TRBV28 and TRBJ2-5; the TRBD1 assignment by TCRdb is unverifiable without DNA. The CDR3 is made up of 16 amino acids. Germline V lookup: CDR1 MDHEN, CDR2 SYDVKM. The CDR3 reads CASSLLPPPRAETQYF.

The rearrangement links TRBV27 to TRBJ2-7; no DNA is available, so the TRBD1 call from TCRdb remains unchecked. CDR3 length: 13 residues. Germline CDR1 MNHEY, CDR2 SMNVEV (reference sequence). The CDR3 loop reads CASRDRGSNEQYF.

This chain joins TRBV5-6 and TRBJ2-2; TCRdb names TRBD1, which stays unverified in the absence of DNA. Germline CDR1 and CDR2: SGHDT and YYEEEE. The length of the CDR3 is 13 residues. CDR3 in amino acids: CASSLVGGRELFF.